One sample yielded the 21 T cell receptor beta chains listed below, sequenced in a study of beta chain features in type 1 diabetes. The study's findings and limits: People with Type 1 diabetes carried modestly yet significantly shorter TCRB CDR3s in all four CD4+ subsets.

The authors reverse transcribed all of the isolated RNA, so sequencing captured expressed TCRB transcripts. TCRdb's table, derived via immunoSEQ multiplex PCR, lists solely in-frame clones and lacks some. This sample has about 650,000 clones, with roughly 12% found just once. Their target antigens are unknown. Source material: naive CD4+ T cells from blood. Receptor source: a man in his thirties or forties with type 1 diabetes.

This clone was recorded a few times. This chain joins TRBV7-2 and TRBJ2-5; either TRBD1 or TRBD2 may supply D (6 bases each). The length of the CDR3 is 13 residues. Trimming stripped 8 bases from V and 7 bases from J, with 17 bases between. Germline values: CDR1 SGHTA, CDR2 FQGNSA. The CDR3 DNA sequence: TGTGCCAGCCAAGAACGGGGGCCAGGGACCCAGTACTTC. Protein product: CASQERGPGTQYF. Variable domain in full (rest from reference TRBV7-2 and TRBJ2-5): GAGVSQSPSNKVTEKGKDVELRCDPISGHTALYWYRQSLGQGLEFLIYFQGNSAPDKSGLPSDRFSAERTGGSVSTLTIQRTQQEDSAVYLCASQERGPGTQYFGPGTRLLVL.

V usage is TRBV6-5 and J usage is TRBJ2-5; perhaps TRBD2 as D (5 bases). The CDR3 loop spans 13 amino acids. V gave up 5 bases and J gave up 5 bases, with 12 bases separating them. The germline CDR1 and CDR2 sequences are MNHEY and SVGAGI. CDR3 amino acids: CASSRGGRETQYF. In DNA, the CDR3 is TGTGCCAGCAGTCGTGGAGGCCGGGAGACCCAGTACTTC.

A few counts support this clone. The V call is TRBV29-1, the J call TRBJ2-1, with a weak D call TRBD2 (5 bases). With 4 bases removed from V and 7 bases from J, the gap between germline ends came to 14 bases. Germline loops: CDR1 SQVTM, CDR2 ANQGSEA. This CDR3 region has 13 residues. In DNA form, the CDR3 reads TGCAGCGTTGGAGAGTTCGGGGAAAATGAGCAGTTCTTC. The encoded protein is CSVGEFGENEQFF.

The V gene is TRBV5-1, the J gene TRBJ2-1; no clear D gene. V was pared by 0 bases and J by 10 bases, with 14 bases between. Germline V lookup: CDR1 SGHRS, CDR2 YFSETQ. The CDR3 has 14 amino acids. The CDR3 here is CASSLGRTMREQFF. Here the CDR3 DNA reads TGCGCCAGCAGCTTGGGAAGAACAATGAGGGAGCAGTTCTTC.

A note on this clone: The sample contains more than one DNA sequence encoding this CDR3. V and J are TRBV7-7 and TRBJ2-3, with a weak D call TRBD1 (6 bases). This CDR3 is 14 amino acids long. V was shortened by 5 bases and J by 0 bases, with 9 bases between the two germline ends. CDR1 and CDR2 (germline): SSHAT, FNYEAQ (reference sequence). The CDR3, as DNA: TGTGCCAGCAGCCTTGGACAGAGCACAGATACGCAGTATTTT. Its protein is CASSLGQSTDTQYF. The full variable domain, completed using reference TRBV7-7 and TRBJ2-3, is GAGVSQSPRYKVTKRGQDVTLRCDPISSHATLYWYQQALGQGPEFLTYFNYEAQPDKSGLPSDRFSAERPEGSISTLTIQRTEQRDSAMYRCASSLGQSTDTQYFGPGTRLTVL.

This clone was observed a handful of times. Relative to the germline gene, one junction end is altered; a read error may explain this. Here the CDR3 reads CASSSGQSTDTQYF. In DNA, the CDR3 is TGTGCTAGCAGCTCCGGACAGAGCACAGATACGCAGTATTTT. V is TRBV7-7 and J is TRBJ2-3, with a tentative D call TRBD1 (6 bases). This CDR3 has 14 residues. CDR1 and CDR2 (germline): SSHAT, FNYEAQ (reference sequence).

The CDR3 region has the DNA TGCAGCGTCGGGACTAGCCAGCAGTTCTTC. The encoded protein is CSVGTSQQFF. The chain combines TRBV29-1 with TRBJ2-1; 9 bases fit TRBD2. V lost 6 bases to trimming and J lost 11 bases; unmatched junction nucleotides: 2. The CDR3 spans 10 residues. Germline CDR1 is SQVTM and CDR2 is ANQGSEA.

This clone came up a few times. The chain uses TRBV2 and TRBJ2-7, with 10 bases matching TRBD2. CDR1 SNHLY and CDR2 FYNNEI come from the germline V gene. This CDR3 has 15 residues. Trimming cost V 6 bases and J 4 bases; bases outside gene matches: 9. The CDR3 DNA follows: TGTGCCAGCAGATTAGAGCGGGGGGGCCAATACGAGCAGTACTTC. Protein: CASRLERGGQYEQYF.

The V gene is TRBV7-9, the J gene TRBJ2-1; D remains ambiguous. This CDR3 comprises 13 residues. The V end was cut by 4 bases, the J end by 5 bases, with 9 bases between. Germline-derived CDR1 and CDR2 are SEHNR and FQNEAQ (reference sequence). The CDR3 loop is CASSYRWDNEQFF. In nucleotides, the CDR3 is TGTGCCAGCAGCTACCGTTGGGACAATGAGCAGTTCTTC.

This clone was recorded a few times. V is TRBV7-9 and J is TRBJ1-5; 10 bases map to TRBD1. The V gene end was trimmed by 5 bases and the J gene end by 0 bases; junction bases not matched to a gene: 7. This CDR3 has 17 amino acids. Germline CDR1 and CDR2: SEHNR and FQNEAQ (reference sequence). CDR3 in amino acids: CASSHAGQGDSNQPQHF. In DNA form, the CDR3 reads TGTGCCAGCAGCCATGCCGGACAGGGGGATAGCAATCAGCCCCAGCATTTT.

V and J are TRBV14 and TRBJ1-2; no reliable D call. The V and J ends lost 0 bases and 6 bases respectively, with 5 bases between them. The CDR3 length is 12 residues. Germline V gives CDR1 SGHDN, CDR2 FVKESK. CDR3 sequence: CASSQEANGYTF. The CDR3 nucleotides are TGTGCCAGCAGCCAAGAGGCCAATGGCTACACCTTC.

This chain uses TRBV29-1 with TRBJ1-4, with 8 bases lining up with TRBD1. The trim removed 6 bases at V and 3 bases at J, leaving 9 bases unmatched. Germline V CDR1 and CDR2: SQVTM, ANQGSEA. This CDR3 comprises 15 residues. CDR3 region: CSVGGQGASNEKLFF. CDR3 DNA: TGCAGCGTGGGAGGTCAGGGGGCATCTAATGAAAAACTGTTTTTT.

The chain combines TRBV27 with TRBJ2-1; D gene uncertain. V was trimmed by 4 bases and J by 0 bases, leaving 7 bases between them. Germline-derived CDR1 and CDR2 are MNHEY and SMNVEV (reference sequence). This CDR3 is built from 14 residues. CDR3 coding DNA: TGTGCCAGCAGTTCCCCTTACTCCTACAATGAGCAGTTCTTC. Translation gives CASSSPYSYNEQFF.

This clone was seen only a few times. The chain has TRBV14 and TRBJ1-6; D gene uncertain. Per germline, CDR1 SGHDN and CDR2 FVKESK. There are 13 residues in the CDR3. V was pared by 6 bases and J by 8 bases, with 11 bases between. For the CDR3, the DNA is TGTGCCAGCAGGAGAGAGCTGTATTCACCCCTCCACTTT. It encodes CASRRELYSPLHF.

The chain couples TRBV6-5 to TRBJ1-2, with D perhaps matching TRBD1 (6 bases). This CDR3 spans 15 amino acids. V was shortened by 2 bases and J by 3 bases, with 13 bases between the two germline ends. Germline CDR1 is MNHEY and CDR2 is SVGAGI. This CDR3 reads CASSYGGAGDYGYTF. The CDR3 DNA reads as TGTGCCAGCAGTTACGGGGGCGCAGGAGACTATGGCTACACCTTC.

The chain is built from TRBV7-2 and TRBJ2-7; D possibly corresponds to TRBD1 (5 bases). This CDR3 contains 15 residues. Germline loops: CDR1 SGHTA, CDR2 FQGNSA. V was trimmed by 3 bases and J by 0 bases, leaving 12 bases between them. The CDR3 DNA follows: TGTGCCAGCAGCTTGTCAACAGGTTACTCCTACGAGCAGTACTTC. This encodes CASSLSTGYSYEQYF.

This sequence joins TRBV5-6 and TRBJ2-1; 10 bases line up with TRBD2. Germline V CDR1 and CDR2: SGHDT, YYEEEE. There are 18 residues in the CDR3. V shed 1 base and J 3 bases; nucleotides not matched to a gene: 10. The CDR3 region has the DNA TGTGCCAGCAGCTTGACGCGAGCTAGCGGGGGATACTACAATGAGCAGTTCTTC. It codes for CASSLTRASGGYYNEQFF. The full variable domain, completed using reference TRBV5-6 and TRBJ2-1, is DAGVTQSPTHLIKTRGQQVTLRCSPKSGHDTVSWYQQALGQGPQFIFQYYEEEERQRGNFPDRFSGHQFPNYSSELNVNALLLGDSALYLCASSLTRASGGYYNEQFFGPGTRLTVL.

This clone was detected a few times. J is TRBJ1-3 and V is TRBV25-1, with D possibly matching TRBD1 (5 bases). V was clipped by 6 bases and J by 0 bases, with 9 bases between them. Per the germline V gene, CDR1 is MGHDK and CDR2 is SYGVNS. The CDR3 sequence is 14 residues long. The CDR3 sequence: CASRAGFSGNTIYF. The CDR3 coding sequence is TGTGCCAGCAGGGCAGGGTTCTCTGGAAACACCATATATTTT.

The chain joins TRBV19 to TRBJ2-3; possibly TRBD1 for D (5 bases). Germline CDR1 reads LNHDA; CDR2 reads SQIVND (reference sequence). CDR3 length: 14 residues. Between the trimmed V and J ends, which lost 3 bases and 3 bases, there was a span of 10 bases. CDR3 region: CASSMAGFTDTQYF. The CDR3 DNA follows: TGTGCCAGTAGTATGGCAGGGTTTACAGATACGCAGTATTTT.

A note on this clone: Within the sample, other DNA sequences also encode this same CDR3. V gene TRBV18 combines with J gene TRBJ1-1; no definite D call. The ends were cut back, 6 bases at V and 4 bases at J, with 12 bases in the middle. In germline, CDR1 is KGHSH, CDR2 LQKENI. There are 13 residues in the CDR3. The CDR3 loop reads CASSPPGSTEAFF. The CDR3 DNA reads TGTGCCAGCTCTCCGCCTGGCAGCACTGAAGCTTTCTTT.

The chain links TRBV29-1 to TRBJ2-7; D gene ambiguous. V lost 7 bases, J lost 5 bases, and 15 bases lay in between. This CDR3 comprises 12 residues. Germline CDR1 SQVTM, CDR2 ANQGSEA. CDR3 sequence (DNA): TGCAGCGCTACCTCGGTAGTCAACGAGCAGTACTTC. Protein product: CSATSVVNEQYF.